This TCR beta chain was identified during a study of T-cell reconstitution after alpha-beta-depleted transplantation in children (dated by TCRdb to about 2016). Some background on the complete study: Using TCR repertoire profiling, the study followed T-cell immune reconstitution in a quantitative way in children after TCRalphabeta/CD19-depleted allogeneic hematopoietic cell transplantation.

Results the study describes overall, beyond this receptor: Apparently early alphabetaT-cell count recovery about two months after transplant reportedly relied on only several hundred rapidly expanded clones derived from non-depleted graft cells. The high TCRbeta diversity at day 60 in some patients was ascribed to recipient T cells and intrathymic progenitors that had survived conditioning. Hyperexpanded clone frequencies declined over subsequent months; after one year, T-cell counts and TCRbeta diversity were mostly attributed to newly produced T cells.

According to the study, the label for this sample's treatment or condition signals: allogeneic hematopoietic cell transplantation with graft depleted of TCRalphabeta T cells and CD19 B cells. The children who served as transplant recipients had been given grafts of TCRalphabeta/CD19-depleted allogeneic hematopoietic cells. This clonotype was observed a few times. Its target antigen remains unknown. The input lacks base qualities; no much larger clone sits a single base away. Library method: PCR. TCRdb records Illumina HiSeq 2500 as the sequencer. Molecular barcoding was employed in the preparation of TCR libraries, with unique molecular identifiers being used to normalize TCRbeta repertoire quantification. The public reads were reprocessed in TCRdb via fastp at Q25 and MiXCR, keeping in-frame beta chains. Each entry is one CDR3 protein sequence, shown with its most common DNA and genes. Recorded for this sample are 700,000 to 950,000 distinct CDR3 sequences; about 15% of them occurred a single time. Roughly 5% of the sample rests with the top ten.

This TCR came from a male patient younger than 18 who had a stem cell transplant for acute lymphoblastic leukemia, so the T cells may come from the graft donor. The material was PBMCs, mostly from graft donor cells, obtained 360 days after TCRalphabeta/CD19-depleted stem cell transplant.

The CDR3 here reads CASTMTGAGNTIYF. The sequenced DNA: TGTGCCAGCACCATGACAGGAGCTGGAAACACCATATATTTT. This sequence uses TRBV2 and TRBJ1-3, with TRBD1 perhaps the D gene, on 6 matching bases. The CDR3, from cysteine to phenylalanine, totals 14 residues. Of the read, only the CDR3 DNA is kept; its 42 bases are in frame from base 1. Based on the germline V gene, the CDR1 and CDR2 sequences are SNHLY and FYNNEI. Cut back by 7 bases and 2 bases, the V and J ends lie 12 bases apart.